A selection of T cell receptor beta chains follows, all from one sample in a study of cytomegalovirus exposure and HLA in healthy donors. The table came from immunoSEQ multiplex PCR; TCRdb's copy has only in-frame clones and leaves some out. The sample yields over 150,000 clones, around 85% seen once. Sequenced input: PBMCs. These TCRs come from a boy aged 2 to 10 in good health and CMV-seronegative. Each CDR3 is given with its conserved first and last residue. The order of the fields is CDR3 length, D gene, J gene, clone size, V gene, CDR3 protein, CDR3 DNA. A D gene is named only where the DNA matches it firmly. Size is omitted from some rows. Given values are once, few, many or a class for expanded clones.

length: 17; D: TRBD1; J: TRBJ1-2; size: NA; V: TRBV30; CDR3: CAQAGGGFLRVNYGYTF; DNA: TGTGCCCAAGCAGGGGGCGGATTCCTAAGGGTGAACTATGGCTACACCTTC
length: 15; D: TRBD2; J: TRBJ2-3; size: NA; V: TRBV4-2; CDR3: CASSQQPSGVDTQYF; DNA: TGTGCCAGCAGCCAACAACCTAGCGGGGTAGATACGCAGTATTTT
length: 10; D: NA; J: TRBJ2-7; size: NA; V: TRBV5-6; CDR3: CASSAEGEYF; DNA: TGTGCCAGCAGCGCGGAAGGGGAGTACTTC
length: 19; D: TRBD2; J: TRBJ2-2; size: NA; V: TRBV4-2; CDR3: CASSQKGPLLAGETGELFF; DNA: TGTGCCAGCAGCCAAAAAGGGCCCCTACTAGCGGGAGAGACCGGGGAGCTGTTTTTT
length: 17; D: TRBD2; J: TRBJ2-1; size: once; V: TRBV25-1; CDR3: CASSPPGLAGSYNEQFF; DNA: TGTGCCAGCAGTCCCCCGGGACTAGCGGGCTCCTACAATGAGCAGTTCTTC
length: 14; D: NA; J: TRBJ1-4; size: NA; V: TRBV27; CDR3: CASSLRRPGEKLFF; DNA: TGTGCCAGCAGTTTAAGGCGACCGGGGGAAAAACTGTTTTTT
length: 14; D: NA; J: TRBJ2-2; size: NA; V: TRBV30; CDR3: CAWTGTRNTGELFF; DNA: TGTGCCTGGACCGGGACAAGGAACACCGGGGAGCTGTTTTTT
length: 14; D: NA; J: TRBJ1-1; size: NA; V: TRBV4-1; CDR3: CASSQAQLNTEAFF; DNA: TGCGCCAGCAGCCAGGCCCAGTTGAACACTGAAGCTTTCTTT
length: 15; D: TRBD1; J: TRBJ1-3; size: once; V: TRBV7-9; CDR3: CASSLGQGALNTIYF; DNA: TGTGCCAGCAGCTTAGGACAGGGGGCCTTAAACACCATATATTTT
length: 14; D: TRBD2; J: TRBJ2-5; size: NA; V: TRBV27; CDR3: CASSLSGGEETQYF; DNA: TGTGCCAGCAGTCTTAGCGGGGGGGAAGAGACCCAGTACTTC
length: 14; D: NA; J: TRBJ2-5; size: NA; V: TRBV25-1; CDR3: CASSESHRAGTQYF; DNA: TGTGCCAGCAGTGAATCCCACAGGGCAGGGACCCAGTACTTC
length: 20; D: TRBD2; J: TRBJ2-3; size: NA; V: TRBV15; CDR3: CATSPTRLLAGGESTDTQYF; DNA: TGTGCCACCAGCCCAACCCGGTTGCTAGCGGGAGGGGAGAGCACAGATACGCAGTATTTT
length: 13; D: NA; J: TRBJ2-7; size: NA; V: TRBV29-1; CDR3: CSVGYRVSYEQYF; DNA: TGCAGCGTTGGGTACAGGGTTTCCTACGAGCAGTACTTC
length: 13; D: NA; J: TRBJ1-4; size: NA; V: TRBV5-4; CDR3: CASSLRGREKLFF; DNA: TGTGCCAGCAGCTTGAGGGGTCGTGAAAAACTGTTTTTT
length: 14; D: NA; J: TRBJ1-5; size: NA; V: TRBV27; CDR3: CASSDSGVGQPQHF; DNA: TGTGCCAGCAGTGACTCAGGGGTCGGGCAGCCCCAGCATTTT
length: 16; D: TRBD2; J: TRBJ2-5; size: NA; V: TRBV11-2; CDR3: CASTRGVAGGRETQYF; DNA: TGTGCCAGCACCCGTGGGGTAGCGGGAGGCCGGGAGACCCAGTACTTC
length: 15; D: NA; J: TRBJ1-1; size: NA; V: TRBV28; CDR3: CASSFIGFARGKAFF; DNA: TGTGCCAGCAGTTTTATTGGGTTCGCCCGCGGAAAAGCTTTCTTT
length: 13; D: NA; J: TRBJ2-2; size: NA; V: TRBV18; CDR3: CASSLRLAGELFF; DNA: TGTGCCAGCTCACTACGACTAGCCGGGGAGCTGTTTTTT
length: 15; D: NA; J: TRBJ1-3; size: NA; V: TRBV21-1; CDR3: CASSKCGDSGNTIYF; DNA: TGTGCCAGCAGCAAGTGCGGGGACTCTGGAAACACCATATATTTT
length: 15; D: NA; J: TRBJ2-1; size: NA; V: TRBV2; CDR3: CASSDPGRPYNEQFF; DNA: TGTGCCAGCAGTGATCCCGGGAGACCTTACAATGAGCAGTTCTTC
length: 15; D: TRBD1; J: TRBJ1-1; size: NA; V: TRBV10-3; CDR3: CAITEGQMLSTEAFF; DNA: TGTGCCATCACCGAGGGACAGATGTTGAGTACTGAAGCTTTCTTT
length: 15; D: TRBD2; J: TRBJ2-7; size: NA; V: TRBV28; CDR3: CASSFLLAGASEQYF; DNA: TGTGCCAGCAGTTTTTTGTTAGCGGGAGCTAGCGAGCAGTACTTC
length: 16; D: NA; J: TRBJ2-6; size: NA; V: TRBV6-1; CDR3: CASSVRDSSGANVLTF; DNA: TGTGCCAGCAGTGTACGGGACTCCTCTGGGGCCAACGTCCTGACTTTC
length: 13; D: NA; J: TRBJ2-1; size: NA; V: TRBV29-1; CDR3: CSVGSFQDNEQFF; DNA: TGCAGCGTTGGATCATTCCAGGACAATGAGCAGTTCTTC
length: 17; D: TRBD2; J: TRBJ2-1; size: NA; V: TRBV2; CDR3: CASSWTSGSIKSNEQFF; DNA: TGTGCCAGCAGTTGGACTAGCGGGAGTATCAAGTCCAATGAGCAGTTCTTC
length: 14; D: NA; J: TRBJ2-2; size: NA; V: TRBV14; CDR3: CASSQGGATGELFF; DNA: TGTGCCAGCAGCCAAGGAGGAGCCACCGGGGAGCTGTTTTTT
length: 15; D: TRBD2; J: TRBJ2-7; size: NA; V: TRBV4-1; CDR3: CASSQVAGETYEQYF; DNA: TGCGCCAGCAGCCAAGTAGCGGGAGAGACCTACGAGCAGTACTTC
length: 16; D: NA; J: TRBJ1-1; size: NA; V: TRBV10-3; CDR3: CAISELPGLRNTEAFF; DNA: TGTGCCATCAGTGAGTTGCCGGGACTGAGGAACACTGAAGCTTTCTTT
length: 15; D: NA; J: TRBJ1-4; size: NA; V: TRBV12-2; CDR3: CASRSRQGETEKLFF; DNA: TGTGCAAGTCGCTCCCGACAGGGGGAGACCGAAAAACTGTTTTTT
length: 15; D: NA; J: TRBJ2-1; size: NA; V: TRBV4-2; CDR3: CATSTERASYNEQFF; DNA: TGTGCCACCTCAACCGAACGCGCCTCCTACAATGAGCAGTTCTTC
length: 15; D: NA; J: TRBJ1-3; size: NA; V: TRBV29-1; CDR3: CSVETERGAGNTIYF; DNA: TGCAGCGTTGAAACGGAAAGGGGCGCAGGAAACACCATATATTTT
length: 15; D: NA; J: TRBJ1-2; size: NA; V: TRBV28; CDR3: CASSLPGHWSYGYTF; DNA: TGTGCCAGCAGCCTCCCAGGGCATTGGAGCTATGGCTACACCTTC
length: 15; D: TRBD1; J: TRBJ1-3; size: NA; V: TRBV7-9; CDR3: CASNEGQGAGNTIYF; DNA: TGTGCCAGCAACGAGGGACAGGGGGCTGGAAACACCATATATTTT
length: 12; D: NA; J: TRBJ2-3; size: once; V: TRBV5-6; CDR3: CASSQGGDTQYF; DNA: TGTGCCAGCAGCCAGGGGGGAGATACGCAGTATTTT
length: 19; D: TRBD1; J: TRBJ1-2; size: NA; V: TRBV11-2; CDR3: CASSLSRYAGTDLYYGYTF; DNA: TGTGCCAGCAGCTTATCCCGGTACGCCGGGACAGACCTTTACTATGGCTACACCTTC
length: 15; D: TRBD1; J: TRBJ1-1; size: NA; V: TRBV19; CDR3: CASTGQASLYTEAFF; DNA: TGTGCCAGTACCGGACAGGCATCACTGTACACTGAAGCTTTCTTT
length: 15; D: NA; J: TRBJ1-2; size: NA; V: TRBV10-3; CDR3: CATHPALGALYGYTF; DNA: TGTGCCACGCACCCCGCACTGGGGGCTTTATATGGCTACACCTTC
length: 14; D: NA; J: TRBJ1-4; size: NA; V: TRBV27; CDR3: CASRSAGEGEKLFF; DNA: TGTGCCAGCAGGTCGGCGGGGGAGGGCGAAAAACTGTTTTTT
length: 17; D: NA; J: TRBJ1-2; size: NA; V: TRBV25-1; CDR3: CASSHSQGFGRDYGYTF; DNA: TGTGCCAGCAGTCACTCACAGGGTTTCGGTCGGGACTATGGCTACACCTTC
length: 15; D: TRBD1; J: TRBJ1-1; size: NA; V: TRBV28; CDR3: CASSLSTGGAAEAFF; DNA: TGTGCCAGCAGTTTAAGTACAGGGGGCGCAGCTGAAGCTTTCTTT
length: 14; D: NA; J: TRBJ2-3; size: NA; V: TRBV19; CDR3: CASSPDGGPDTQYF; DNA: TGTGCCAGTAGTCCCGATGGTGGCCCAGATACGCAGTATTTT
length: 14; D: NA; J: TRBJ2-5; size: NA; V: TRBV7-6; CDR3: CASSAHPGQETQYF; DNA: TGTGCCAGCAGCGCCCATCCGGGACAAGAGACCCAGTACTTC
length: 15; D: TRBD1; J: TRBJ1-2; size: NA; V: TRBV30; CDR3: CAWSKWEDRDYGYTF; DNA: TGTGCCTGGAGCAAATGGGAGGACAGGGACTATGGCTACACCTTC
length: 16; D: NA; J: TRBJ2-1; size: NA; V: TRBV4-1; CDR3: CASSQDGQGRQNEQFF; DNA: TGCGCCAGCAGCCAAGACGGCCAGGGGCGGCAAAATGAGCAGTTCTTC
length: 13; D: NA; J: TRBJ2-1; size: NA; V: TRBV10-3; CDR3: CAISEGESGEQFF; DNA: TGTGCCATCAGTGAGGGGGAGAGCGGGGAGCAGTTCTTC
length: 15; D: NA; J: TRBJ2-6; size: few; V: TRBV19; CDR3: CASSIPISGANVLTF; DNA: TGTGCCAGTAGTATTCCAATCTCTGGGGCCAACGTCCTGACTTTC
length: 12; D: NA; J: TRBJ1-1; size: NA; V: TRBV29-1; CDR3: CSVGGPNTEAFF; DNA: TGCAGCGTTGGGGGCCCTAACACTGAAGCTTTCTTT
length: 14; D: NA; J: TRBJ1-1; size: NA; V: TRBV29-1; CDR3: CSVGRRTDSVEAFF; DNA: TGCAGCGTTGGGAGACGGACAGATTCCGTTGAAGCTTTCTTT